This T cell receptor beta chain was identified during a study of monozygotic twins with inflammatory bowel disease. Findings of the study overall: Support for any single strong IBD-associated signal or clonotype was not found.

A remark on this clonotype: The antigen is not known.

The CDR3 covers 15 residues. Germline V gene lookup returns CDR1 DFQATT and CDR2 SNEGSKA (reference sequence). Researchers put TCRalpha and TCRbeta cDNA through two nested PCRs lasting roughly 16 and 10 cycles. TCRdb reprocessed the 5' RACE reads and stores each CDR3 protein as one record, lacking DNA. The specimen's table records over 200,000 distinct CDR3 sequences. The receptor was derived from a human donor with ulcerative colitis or Crohn's disease, or a healthy co-twin of an affected twin (not recorded which). Sequencing was carried out using blood. The rearrangement joins TRBV20-1 to TRBJ2-5; the D gene TCRdb calls, TRBD2, cannot be checked with no DNA. CDR3 region: CSAALAGDSQETQYF.